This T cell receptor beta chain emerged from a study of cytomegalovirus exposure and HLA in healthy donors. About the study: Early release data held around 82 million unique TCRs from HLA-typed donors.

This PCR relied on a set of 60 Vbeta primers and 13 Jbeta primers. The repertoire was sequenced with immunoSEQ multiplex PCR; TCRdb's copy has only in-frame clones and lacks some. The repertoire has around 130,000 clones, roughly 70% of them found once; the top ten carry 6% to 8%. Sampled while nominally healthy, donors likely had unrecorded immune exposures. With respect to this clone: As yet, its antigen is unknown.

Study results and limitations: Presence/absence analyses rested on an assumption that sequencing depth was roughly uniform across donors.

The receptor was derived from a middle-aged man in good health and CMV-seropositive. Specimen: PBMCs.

CDR3 in amino acids: CASSLGDSEEKLFF. The CDR3, as DNA: TGCGCCAGCAGCTTAGGGGACAGCGAGGAAAAACTGTTTTTT. The V and J genes are TRBV5-1 and TRBJ1-4; 7 bases agree with TRBD1. CDR1 is SGHRS and CDR2 is YFSETQ in the germline V gene. The CDR3 is 14 amino acids. After removal of 2 bases from V and 8 bases from J, the junction contained 6 bases not matched to a gene. Supplemented by reference TRBV5-1 and TRBJ1-4, the full variable domain reads KAGVTQTPRYLIKTRGQQVTLSCSPISGHRSVSWYQQTPGQGLQFLFEYFSETQRNKGNFPGRFSGRQFSNSRSEMNVSTLELGDSALYLCASSLGDSEEKLFFGSGTQLSVL.